Below are 11 T cell receptor beta chains sequenced from a single sample in a study of glioma-infiltrating T cells after dendritic cell vaccination. Repertoires were generated with immunoSEQ multiplex PCR, while TCRdb's copy carries only in-frame clones and drops some. The sample contains 75,000 to 100,000 clones, roughly 83% of which appear only once. This sample comprised blood, obtained before dendritic cell vaccination. The origin of the receptors is a human donor with glioblastoma.

J is TRBJ2-7 and V is TRBV18, with 7 bases that match TRBD1. CDR1 is KGHSH, CDR2 LQKENI, per germline. J was trimmed by 2 bases and V by 4 bases; bases with no gene match: 8. The CDR3 consists of 15 residues. CDR3 region: CASSQAGTATYEQYF. The CDR3 region has the DNA TGTGCCAGCTCACAAGCCGGGACAGCAACCTACGAGCAGTACTTC.

This chain connects TRBV7-2 to TRBJ2-3; 8 positions match TRBD2. The J segment lost 1 base and the V segment lost 5 bases, leaving 8 bases of the junction unmatched. This CDR3 region has 16 residues. Germline CDR1 is SGHTA and CDR2 is FQGNSA. Here the CDR3 DNA reads TGTGCCAGCAGCCTGGGACCAGCGGGAGGCACAGATACGCAGTATTTT. It is translated as CASSLGPAGGTDTQYF.

The V and J genes are TRBV5-6 and TRBJ1-2, with 8 bases aligning to TRBD1. The CDR3 spans 17 residues. CDR1 is SGHDT and CDR2 is YYEEEE in the germline V gene. V dropped 3 bases and J dropped 4; count of bases not matched to a gene: 14. The CDR3 DNA reads as TGTGCCAGCAGCTGGACGCCGGGACAGGATCTTTTCTATGGCTACACCTTC. Its protein is CASSWTPGQDLFYGYTF.

The chain combines TRBV5-1 with TRBJ1-4; TRBD1 matches 7 bases. The CDR3 contains 15 residues. V was clipped by 1 base and J by 4 bases; unmatched bases: 4. CDR1 and CDR2 (germline): SGHRS, YFSETQ. The CDR3 is CASSLRGTVNEKLFF. In DNA form, the CDR3 reads TGCGCCAGCAGCTTGAGGGGGACAGTTAATGAAAAACTGTTTTTT.

Comment on this clone: The junction departs from the called germline gene at one end, perhaps through a read error. This rearrangement joins TRBV2 to TRBJ2-1; no clear D gene. The CDR3 runs 14 residues. Germline lookup yields CDR1 SNHLY and CDR2 FYNNEI. Here the CDR3 DNA reads TGTGCCAGCGGTCGTCTTAGCACGAGCAATCAGCAGTTCTTC. It encodes CASGRLSTSNQQFF.

This sequence joins TRBV6-1 and TRBJ2-3; no clear D. V dropped 7 bases and J dropped 1 base, with 12 bases sitting between them. The CDR3 runs to 14 residues. The germline gives CDR1 MNHNS, CDR2 SASEGT. The CDR3 protein is CASIVSSGTDTQYF. The CDR3 DNA reads as TGTGCCAGCATAGTCTCTTCCGGCACAGATACGCAGTATTTT.

The chain is built from TRBV5-1 and TRBJ2-7; D gene ambiguous. Trimming shortened V by 2 bases and J by 3 bases, and 15 bases separated the two germline ends. The germline V gene has CDR1 SGHRS and CDR2 YFSETQ. The CDR3 spans 15 residues. The DNA for the CDR3 is TGCGCCAGCAGCTTAATGTCCGGGTTTAGCTACGAGCAGTACTTC. Translated: CASSLMSGFSYEQYF.

The chain joins TRBV6-5 to TRBJ1-4, with TRBD1 matching over 9 bases. V lost 5 bases, J lost 5 bases, and 3 bases stayed unmatched. Germline assignment: CDR1 MNHEY and CDR2 SVGAGI. The CDR3 sequence is 14 residues long. DNA for the CDR3: TGTGCCAGCAGTAGGGACAGGGTAAATGAAAAACTGTTTTTT. Translation gives CASSRDRVNEKLFF.

CDR3 in DNA: TGTGCCAGCAGTGCGGCTAGCGGGAGGGGAAATGAGCAGTTCTTC. The encoded protein is CASSAASGRGNEQFF. The chain joins TRBV2 to TRBJ2-1; the match to TRBD2 covers 12 bases. V was pared by 4 bases and J by 7 bases, with 5 bases of the junction left unmatched. The CDR3 is made up of 15 amino acids. Per germline, CDR1 SNHLY and CDR2 FYNNEI.

This rearrangement joins TRBV9 to TRBJ1-1; 8 nucleotides agree with TRBD1. The germline V gene encodes CDR1 SGDLS and CDR2 YYNGEE. With 3 bases clipped from V and 3 bases from J, the junction kept 13 bases outside the gene matches. There are 17 residues in the CDR3. The CDR3 nucleotides are TGTGCCAGCAGCGACGGACAGGGAATCAATTTTGACACTGAAGCTTTCTTT. Protein sequence: CASSDGQGINFDTEAFF.

The chain links TRBV5-1 to TRBJ2-7; 9 nucleotides agree with TRBD1. This CDR3 has 15 amino acids. Germline V CDR1 and CDR2: SGHRS, YFSETQ. Germline trimming cut 3 bases from V and 5 bases from J; bases unmatched to any gene: 9. CDR3 in amino acids: CASSWGPGTGHEQYF. As DNA, the CDR3 is TGCGCCAGCAGCTGGGGTCCAGGGACAGGGCACGAGCAGTACTTC.